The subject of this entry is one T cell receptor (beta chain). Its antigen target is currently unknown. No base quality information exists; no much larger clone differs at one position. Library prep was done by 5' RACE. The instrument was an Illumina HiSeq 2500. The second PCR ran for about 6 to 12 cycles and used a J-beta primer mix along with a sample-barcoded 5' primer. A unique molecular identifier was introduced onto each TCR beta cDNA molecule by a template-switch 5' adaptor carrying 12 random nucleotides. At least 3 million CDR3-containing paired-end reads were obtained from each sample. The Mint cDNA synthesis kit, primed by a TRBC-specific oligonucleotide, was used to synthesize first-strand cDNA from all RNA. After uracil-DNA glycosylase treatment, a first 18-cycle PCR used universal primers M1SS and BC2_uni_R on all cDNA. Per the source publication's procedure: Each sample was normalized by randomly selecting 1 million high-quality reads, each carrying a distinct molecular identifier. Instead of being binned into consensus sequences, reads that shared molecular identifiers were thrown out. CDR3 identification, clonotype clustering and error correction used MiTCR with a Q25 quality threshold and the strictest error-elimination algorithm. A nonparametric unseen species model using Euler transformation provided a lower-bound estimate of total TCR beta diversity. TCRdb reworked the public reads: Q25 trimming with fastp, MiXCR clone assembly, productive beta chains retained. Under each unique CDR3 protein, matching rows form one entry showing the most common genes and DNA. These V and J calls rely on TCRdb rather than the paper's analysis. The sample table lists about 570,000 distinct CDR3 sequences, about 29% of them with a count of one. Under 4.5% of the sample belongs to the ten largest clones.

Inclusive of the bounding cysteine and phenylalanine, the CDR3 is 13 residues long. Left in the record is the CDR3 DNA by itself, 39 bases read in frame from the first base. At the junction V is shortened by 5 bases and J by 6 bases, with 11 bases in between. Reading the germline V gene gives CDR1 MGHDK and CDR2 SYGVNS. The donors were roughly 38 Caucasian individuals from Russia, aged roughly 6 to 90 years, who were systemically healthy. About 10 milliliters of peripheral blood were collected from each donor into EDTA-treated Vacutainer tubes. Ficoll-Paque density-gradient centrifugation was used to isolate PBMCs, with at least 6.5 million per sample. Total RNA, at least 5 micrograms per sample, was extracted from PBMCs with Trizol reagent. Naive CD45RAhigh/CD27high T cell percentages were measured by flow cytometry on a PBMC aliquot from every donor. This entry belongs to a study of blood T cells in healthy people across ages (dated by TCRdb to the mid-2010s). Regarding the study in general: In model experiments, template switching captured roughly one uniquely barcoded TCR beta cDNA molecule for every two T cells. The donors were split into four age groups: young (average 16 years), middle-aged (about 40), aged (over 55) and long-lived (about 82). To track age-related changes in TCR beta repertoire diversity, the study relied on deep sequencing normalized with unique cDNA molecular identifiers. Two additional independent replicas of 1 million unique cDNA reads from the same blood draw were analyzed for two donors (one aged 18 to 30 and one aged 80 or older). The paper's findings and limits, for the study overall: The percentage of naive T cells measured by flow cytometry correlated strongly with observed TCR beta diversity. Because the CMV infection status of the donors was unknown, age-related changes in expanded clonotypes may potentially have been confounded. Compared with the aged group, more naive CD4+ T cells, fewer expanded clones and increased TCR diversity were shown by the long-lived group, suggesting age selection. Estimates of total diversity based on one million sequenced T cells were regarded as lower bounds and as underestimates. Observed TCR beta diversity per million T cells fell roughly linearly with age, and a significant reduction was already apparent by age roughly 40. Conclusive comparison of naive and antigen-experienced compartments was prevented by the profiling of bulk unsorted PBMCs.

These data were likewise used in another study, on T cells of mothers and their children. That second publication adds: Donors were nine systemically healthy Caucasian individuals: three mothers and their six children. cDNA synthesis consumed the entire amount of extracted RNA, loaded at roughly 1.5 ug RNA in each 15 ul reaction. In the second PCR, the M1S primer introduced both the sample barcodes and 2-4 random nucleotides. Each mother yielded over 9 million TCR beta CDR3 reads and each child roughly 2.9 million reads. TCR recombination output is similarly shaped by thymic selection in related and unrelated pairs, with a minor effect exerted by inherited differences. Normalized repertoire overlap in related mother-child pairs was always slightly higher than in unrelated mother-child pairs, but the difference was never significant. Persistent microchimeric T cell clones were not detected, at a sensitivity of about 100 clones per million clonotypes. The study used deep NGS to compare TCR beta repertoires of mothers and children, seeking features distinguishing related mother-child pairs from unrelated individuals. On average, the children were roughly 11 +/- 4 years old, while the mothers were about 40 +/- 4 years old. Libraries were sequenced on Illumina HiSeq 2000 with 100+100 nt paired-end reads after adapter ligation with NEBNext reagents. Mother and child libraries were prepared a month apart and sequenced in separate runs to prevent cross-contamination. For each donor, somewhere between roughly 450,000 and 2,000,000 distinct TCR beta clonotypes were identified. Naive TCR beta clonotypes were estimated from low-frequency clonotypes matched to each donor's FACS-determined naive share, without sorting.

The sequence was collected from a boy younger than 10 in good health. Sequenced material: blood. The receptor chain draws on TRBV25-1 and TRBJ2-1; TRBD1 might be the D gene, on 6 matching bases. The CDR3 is CASSKSRGNEQFF. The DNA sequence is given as TGTGCCAGCAGTAAATCCAGGGGCAATGAGCAGTTCTTC.